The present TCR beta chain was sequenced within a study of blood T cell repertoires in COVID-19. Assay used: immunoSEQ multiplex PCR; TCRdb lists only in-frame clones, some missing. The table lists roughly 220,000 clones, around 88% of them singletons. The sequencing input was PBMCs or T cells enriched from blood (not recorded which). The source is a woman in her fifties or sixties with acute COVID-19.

The CDR3 is CASILRGGAGNYGYTF. CDR3 in DNA: TGTGCCAGCATCCTGAGAGGGGGGGCCGGGAACTATGGCTACACCTTC. The rearrangement links TRBV27 to TRBJ1-2; D perhaps matches TRBD1 (6 bases). Germline values: CDR1 MNHEY, CDR2 SMNVEV (reference sequence). V lost 7 bases and J lost 2, with 20 bases in between. This CDR3 spans 16 amino acids.